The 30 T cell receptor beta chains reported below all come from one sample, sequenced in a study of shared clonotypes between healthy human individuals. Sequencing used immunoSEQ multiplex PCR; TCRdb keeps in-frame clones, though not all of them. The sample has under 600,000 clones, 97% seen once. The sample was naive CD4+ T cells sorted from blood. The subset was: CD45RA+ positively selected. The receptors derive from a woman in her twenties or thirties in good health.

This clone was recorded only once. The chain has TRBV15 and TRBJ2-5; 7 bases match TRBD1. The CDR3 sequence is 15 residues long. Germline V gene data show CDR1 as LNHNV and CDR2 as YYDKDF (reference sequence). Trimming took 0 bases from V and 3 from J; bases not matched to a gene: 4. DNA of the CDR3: TGTGCCACCAGCAGAGATCAGGGGACAGAAGAGACCCAGTACTTC. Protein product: CATSRDQGTEETQYF.

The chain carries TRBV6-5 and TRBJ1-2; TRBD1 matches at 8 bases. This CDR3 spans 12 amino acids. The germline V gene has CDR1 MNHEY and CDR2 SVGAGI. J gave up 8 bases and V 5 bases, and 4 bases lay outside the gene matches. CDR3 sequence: CASSKTGGGYTF. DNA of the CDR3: TGTGCCAGCAGTAAAACAGGGGGAGGCTACACCTTC.

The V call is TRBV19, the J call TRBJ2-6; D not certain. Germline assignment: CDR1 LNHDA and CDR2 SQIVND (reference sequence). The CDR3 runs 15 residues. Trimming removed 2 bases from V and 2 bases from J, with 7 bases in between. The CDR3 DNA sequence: TGTGCCAGTAGTATACTGGGAACTGGGGCCAACGTCCTGACTTTC. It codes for CASSILGTGANVLTF. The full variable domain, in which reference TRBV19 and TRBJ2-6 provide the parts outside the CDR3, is DGGITQSPKYLFRKEGQNVTLSCEQNLNHDAMYWYRQDPGQGLRLIYYSQIVNDFQKGDIAEGYSVSREKKESFPLTVTSAQKNPTAFYLCASSILGTGANVLTFGAGSRLTVL.

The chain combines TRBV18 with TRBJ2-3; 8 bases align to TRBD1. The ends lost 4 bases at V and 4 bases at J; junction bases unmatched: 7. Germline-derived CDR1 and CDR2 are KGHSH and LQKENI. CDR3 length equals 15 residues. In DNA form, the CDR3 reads TGTGCCAGCTCACTCACGACAGGGGTGGCAGATACGCAGTATTTT. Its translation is CASSLTTGVADTQYF.

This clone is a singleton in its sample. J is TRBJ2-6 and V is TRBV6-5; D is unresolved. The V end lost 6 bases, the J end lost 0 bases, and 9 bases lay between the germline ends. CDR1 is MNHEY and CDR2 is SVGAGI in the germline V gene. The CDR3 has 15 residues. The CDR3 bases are TGTGCCAGCAGCCGACGGTCCTCTGGGGCCAACGTCCTGACTTTC. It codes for CASSRRSSGANVLTF.

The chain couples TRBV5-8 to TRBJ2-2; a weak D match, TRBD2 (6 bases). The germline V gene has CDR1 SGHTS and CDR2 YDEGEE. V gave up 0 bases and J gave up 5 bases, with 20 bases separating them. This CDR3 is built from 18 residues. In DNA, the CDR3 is TGTGCCAGCAGCTTGGCTCGGACTATAGGTTTACGGACCGGGGAGCTGTTTTTT. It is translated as CASSLARTIGLRTGELFF.

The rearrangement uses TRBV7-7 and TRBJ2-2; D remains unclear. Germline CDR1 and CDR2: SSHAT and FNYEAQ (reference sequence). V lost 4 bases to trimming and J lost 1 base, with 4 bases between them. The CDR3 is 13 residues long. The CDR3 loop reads CASSSGNTGELFF. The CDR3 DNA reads TGTGCCAGCAGCTCGGGGAACACCGGGGAGCTGTTTTTT.

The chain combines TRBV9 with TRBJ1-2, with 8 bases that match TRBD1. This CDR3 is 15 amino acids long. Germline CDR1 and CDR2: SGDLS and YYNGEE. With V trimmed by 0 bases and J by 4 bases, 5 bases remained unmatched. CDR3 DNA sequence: TGTGCCAGCAGCGTAGAGGCAGGGGGCATCTATGGCTACACCTTC. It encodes CASSVEAGGIYGYTF.

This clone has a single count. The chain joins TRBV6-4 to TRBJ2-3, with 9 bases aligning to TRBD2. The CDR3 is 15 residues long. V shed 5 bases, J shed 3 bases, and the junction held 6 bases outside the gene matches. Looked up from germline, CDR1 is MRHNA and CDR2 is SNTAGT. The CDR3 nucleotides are TGTGCCAGCAGTATTAGCGGGAGTTGGACAGATACGCAGTATTTT. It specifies CASSISGSWTDTQYF.

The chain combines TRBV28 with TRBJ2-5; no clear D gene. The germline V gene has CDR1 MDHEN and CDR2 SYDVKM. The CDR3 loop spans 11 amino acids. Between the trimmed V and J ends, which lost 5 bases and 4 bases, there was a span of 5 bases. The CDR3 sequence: CASSPPETQYF. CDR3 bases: TGTGCCAGCAGTCCTCCAGAGACCCAGTACTTC. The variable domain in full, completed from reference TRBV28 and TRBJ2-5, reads DVKVTQSSRYLVKRTGEKVFLECVQDMDHENMFWYRQDPGLGLRLIYFSYDVKMKEKGDIPEGYSVSREKKERFSLILESASTNQTSMYLCASSPPETQYFGPGTRLLVL.

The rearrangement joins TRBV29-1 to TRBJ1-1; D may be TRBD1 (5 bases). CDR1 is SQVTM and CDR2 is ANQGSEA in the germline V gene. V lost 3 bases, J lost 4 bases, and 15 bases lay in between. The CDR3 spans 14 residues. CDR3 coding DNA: TGCAGCGTTGAGGCAGGGAAAAAAGTCACTGAAGCTTTCTTT. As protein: CSVEAGKKVTEAFF.

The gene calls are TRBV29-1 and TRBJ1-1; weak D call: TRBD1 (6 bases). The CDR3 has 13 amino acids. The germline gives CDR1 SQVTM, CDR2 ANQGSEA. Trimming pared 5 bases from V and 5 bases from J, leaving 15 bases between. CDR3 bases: TGCAGCGTTCCAGACAGGTTCGGTACTGAAGCTTTCTTT. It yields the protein CSVPDRFGTEAFF.

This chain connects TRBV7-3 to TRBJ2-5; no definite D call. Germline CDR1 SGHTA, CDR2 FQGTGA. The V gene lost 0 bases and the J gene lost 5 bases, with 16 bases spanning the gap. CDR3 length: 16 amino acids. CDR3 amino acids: CASSLTGSTPRETQYF. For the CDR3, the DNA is TGTGCCAGCAGCTTAACCGGCAGCACCCCTAGGGAGACCCAGTACTTC.

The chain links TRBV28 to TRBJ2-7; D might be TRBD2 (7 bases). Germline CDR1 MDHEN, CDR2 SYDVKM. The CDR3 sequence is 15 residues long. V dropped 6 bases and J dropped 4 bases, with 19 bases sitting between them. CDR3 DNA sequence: TGTGCCAGCAGCCCCGGGGGGCAGGGGAAGTACGAGCAGTACTTC. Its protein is CASSPGGQGKYEQYF.

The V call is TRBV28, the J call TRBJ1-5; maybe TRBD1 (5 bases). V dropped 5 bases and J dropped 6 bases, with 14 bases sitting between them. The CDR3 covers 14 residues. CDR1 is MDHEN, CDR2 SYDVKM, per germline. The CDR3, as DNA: TGTGCCAGCAGTGAGGGGCAGTACCGTCAGCCCCAGCATTTT. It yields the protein CASSEGQYRQPQHF.

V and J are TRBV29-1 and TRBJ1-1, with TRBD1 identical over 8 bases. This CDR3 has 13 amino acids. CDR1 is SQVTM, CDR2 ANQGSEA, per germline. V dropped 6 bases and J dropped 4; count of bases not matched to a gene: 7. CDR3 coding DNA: TGCAGCGTGGCAAGACAGGGGCCCACTGAAGCTTTCTTT. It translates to CSVARQGPTEAFF. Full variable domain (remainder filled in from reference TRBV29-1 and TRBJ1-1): SAVISQKPSRDICQRGTSLTIQCQVDSQVTMMFWYRQQPGQSLTLIATANQGSEATYESGFVIDKFPISRPNLTFSTLTVSNMSPEDSSIYLCSVARQGPTEAFFGQGTRLTVV.

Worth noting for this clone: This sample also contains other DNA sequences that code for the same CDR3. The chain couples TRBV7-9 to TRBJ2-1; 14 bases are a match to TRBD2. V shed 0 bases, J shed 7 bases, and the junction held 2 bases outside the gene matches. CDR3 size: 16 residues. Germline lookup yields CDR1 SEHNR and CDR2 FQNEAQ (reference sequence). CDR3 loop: CASSLAGLAGVNEQFF. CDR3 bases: TGTGCCAGCAGCTTAGCGGGACTAGCGGGAGTGAATGAGCAGTTCTTC.

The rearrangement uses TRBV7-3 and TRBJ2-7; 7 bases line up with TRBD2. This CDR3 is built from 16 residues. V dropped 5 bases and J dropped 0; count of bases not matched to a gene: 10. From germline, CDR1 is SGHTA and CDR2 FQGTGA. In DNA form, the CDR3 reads TGTGCCAGCAGCCCCACCCTAGCGGTAAGCTCCTACGAGCAGTACTTC. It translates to CASSPTLAVSSYEQYF.

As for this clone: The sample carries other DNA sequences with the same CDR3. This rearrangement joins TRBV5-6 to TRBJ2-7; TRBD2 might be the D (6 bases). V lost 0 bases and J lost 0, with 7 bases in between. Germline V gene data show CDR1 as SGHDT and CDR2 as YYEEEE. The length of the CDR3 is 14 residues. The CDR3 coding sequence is TGTGCCAGCAGCTTGGTGGGGGGCTCCTACGAGCAGTACTTC. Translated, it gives CASSLVGGSYEQYF. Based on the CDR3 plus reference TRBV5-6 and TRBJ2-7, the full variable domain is DAGVTQSPTHLIKTRGQQVTLRCSPKSGHDTVSWYQQALGQGPQFIFQYYEEEERQRGNFPDRFSGHQFPNYSSELNVNALLLGDSALYLCASSLVGGSYEQYFGPGTRLTVT.

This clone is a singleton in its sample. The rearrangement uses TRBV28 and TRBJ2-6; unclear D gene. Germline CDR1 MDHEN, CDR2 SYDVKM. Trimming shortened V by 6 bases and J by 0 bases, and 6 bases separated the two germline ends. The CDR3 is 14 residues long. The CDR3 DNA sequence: TGTGCCAGCAGCGGATCCTCTGGGGCCAACGTCCTGACTTTC. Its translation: CASSGSSGANVLTF.

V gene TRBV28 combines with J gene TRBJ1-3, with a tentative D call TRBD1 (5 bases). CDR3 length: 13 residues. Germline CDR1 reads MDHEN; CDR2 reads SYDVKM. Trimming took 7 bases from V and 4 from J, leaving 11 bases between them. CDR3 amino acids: CASNSGGGNTIYF. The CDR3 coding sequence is TGTGCCAGCAACTCCGGGGGAGGAAACACCATATATTTT.

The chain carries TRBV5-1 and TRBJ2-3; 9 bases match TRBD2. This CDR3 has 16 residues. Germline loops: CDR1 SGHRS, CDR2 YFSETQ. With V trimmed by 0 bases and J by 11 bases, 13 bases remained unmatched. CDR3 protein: CASSLAGLAPAREQYF. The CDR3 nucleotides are TGCGCCAGCAGCTTGGCGGGACTAGCCCCCGCCCGGGAGCAGTATTTT.

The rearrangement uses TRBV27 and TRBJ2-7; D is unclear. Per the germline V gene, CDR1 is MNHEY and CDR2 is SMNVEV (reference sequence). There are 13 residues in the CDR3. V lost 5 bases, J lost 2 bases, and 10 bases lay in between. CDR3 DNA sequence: TGTGCCAGCAGTCGGGCGGCAGCCTACGAGCAGTACTTC. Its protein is CASSRAAAYEQYF.

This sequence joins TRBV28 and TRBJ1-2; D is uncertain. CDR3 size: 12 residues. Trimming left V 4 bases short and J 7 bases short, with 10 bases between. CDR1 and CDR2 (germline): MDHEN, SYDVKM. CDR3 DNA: TGTGCCAGCAGTTCCGGGAACGCTGGCTACACCTTC. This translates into CASSSGNAGYTF.

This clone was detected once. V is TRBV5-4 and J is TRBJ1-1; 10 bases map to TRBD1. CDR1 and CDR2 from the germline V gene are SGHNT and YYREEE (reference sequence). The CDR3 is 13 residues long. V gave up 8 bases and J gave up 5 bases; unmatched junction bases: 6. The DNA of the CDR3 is TGTGCCAGTAGGACAGGGGGACAGACTGAAGCTTTCTTT. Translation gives CASRTGGQTEAFF.

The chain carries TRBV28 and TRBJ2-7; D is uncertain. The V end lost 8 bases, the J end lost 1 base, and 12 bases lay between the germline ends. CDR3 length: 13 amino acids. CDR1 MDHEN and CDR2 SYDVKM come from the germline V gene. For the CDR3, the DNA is TGTGCCAGCTCATCGGACGGATCCTACGAGCAGTACTTC. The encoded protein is CASSSDGSYEQYF.

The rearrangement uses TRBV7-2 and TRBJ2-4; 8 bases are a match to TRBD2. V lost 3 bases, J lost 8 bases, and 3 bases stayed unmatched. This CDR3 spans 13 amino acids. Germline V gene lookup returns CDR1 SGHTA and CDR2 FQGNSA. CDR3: CASSLGLEDIQYF. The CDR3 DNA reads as TGTGCCAGCAGCTTGGGACTAGAGGACATTCAGTACTTC.

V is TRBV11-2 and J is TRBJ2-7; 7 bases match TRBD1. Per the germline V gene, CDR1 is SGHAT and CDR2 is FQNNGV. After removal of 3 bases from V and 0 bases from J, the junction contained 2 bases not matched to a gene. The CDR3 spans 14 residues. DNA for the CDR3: TGTGCCAGCAGCTTCAGACAGGGCTCCTACGAGCAGTACTTC. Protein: CASSFRQGSYEQYF.

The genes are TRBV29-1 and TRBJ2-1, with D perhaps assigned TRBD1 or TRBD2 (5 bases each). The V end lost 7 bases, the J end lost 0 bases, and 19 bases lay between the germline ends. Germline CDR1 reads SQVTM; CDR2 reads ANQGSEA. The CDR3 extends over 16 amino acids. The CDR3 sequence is CSAVPSQGRSYNEQFF. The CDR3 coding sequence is TGCAGCGCCGTCCCATCCCAGGGACGCTCCTACAATGAGCAGTTCTTC.

The CDR3 region has the DNA TGTGCCAGTAGTGTGGGACAGGGGTCCTTTGGTGCGCACTATAGCAATCAGCCCCAGCATTTT. Protein: CASSVGQGSFGAHYSNQPQHF. This rearrangement joins TRBV19 to TRBJ1-5, with 10 bases matching TRBD1. This CDR3 region has 21 residues. Germline V CDR1 and CDR2: LNHDA, SQIVND (reference sequence). Trimming took 5 bases from V and 0 from J; bases not matched to a gene: 19.